This T cell receptor (beta chain) appears in the sequencing data of a study of cytomegalovirus exposure and HLA in healthy donors. Study-level results: In vitro work confirmed that three CMV-associated chains recognize CMV antigens. In the approximately 120 validation repertoires, a later analysis found that first-cohort TCR clusters tended to co-occur.

For this clone: Antigen specificity is unknown.

TCRdb's table, derived via immunoSEQ multiplex PCR, lists solely in-frame clones and lacks some. Here the sample spans approximately 200,000 clones, 80% to 90% being singletons. CDR3 size: 10 residues. Germline V CDR1 and CDR2: DFQATT, SNEGSKA (reference sequence). Trimming cost V 6 bases and J 5 bases, with 5 bases left between them. This chain joins TRBV20-1 and TRBJ2-1, with unresolved D. The sequenced sample was PBMCs. The TCR originated in a woman younger than 35 in good health and CMV-seronegative. CDR3 sequence (DNA): TGCAGTGCAGCCGACAATGAGCAGTTCTTC. It codes for CSAADNEQFF.